The 21 T cell receptor beta chains given below trace back to one sample, sequenced in a study of cytomegalovirus exposure and HLA in healthy donors. The PCR was carried out with 60 Vbeta primers and 13 Jbeta primers. Generated by immunoSEQ multiplex PCR, the TCRdb table keeps only in-frame clones and is missing some. In the table there are 140,000 to 150,000 clones, almost 85% of which are singletons. The specimen was PBMCs. These receptors all stem from an older woman in good health and CMV-seropositive.

V usage is TRBV5-6 and J usage is TRBJ2-2; 7 positions agree with TRBD2. This CDR3 has 16 residues. CDR1 is SGHDT and CDR2 is YYEEEE in the germline V gene. After removal of 0 bases from V and 3 bases from J, the junction contained 5 bases not matched to a gene. For the CDR3, the DNA is TGTGCCAGCAGCTTGGGTGGCGGGAGCTACACCGGGGAGCTGTTTTTT. Translation: CASSLGGGSYTGELFF.

The chain combines TRBV19 with TRBJ1-1, with 9 positions matching TRBD1. The trim removed 9 bases at V and 1 base at J, leaving 3 bases unmatched. Looked up from germline, CDR1 is LNHDA and CDR2 is SQIVND (reference sequence). This CDR3 is built from 13 residues. The CDR3 DNA is TGTGCCAGCCGGGGACAGGGGAACACTGAAGCTTTCTTT. Translating gives CASRGQGNTEAFF.

This clone was counted a few times. V is TRBV14 and J is TRBJ2-7; 10 nucleotides match TRBD1. V lost 4 bases to trimming and J lost 3 bases; unmatched junction nucleotides: 6. This CDR3 has 15 amino acids. Per the germline V gene, CDR1 is SGHDN and CDR2 is FVKESK. Written as DNA, the CDR3 is TGTGCCAGCAGCCTCCTAGACAGGGGGCACTACGAGCAGTACTTC. Residues: CASSLLDRGHYEQYF. The variable domain in full, with the rest retrieved from reference TRBV14 and TRBJ2-7, is EAGVTQFPSHSVIEKGQTVTLRCDPISGHDNLYWYRRVMGKEIKFLLHFVKESKQDESGMPNNRFLAERTGGTYSTLKVQPAELEDSGVYFCASSLLDRGHYEQYFGPGTRLTVT.

This chain connects TRBV2 to TRBJ2-7; 9 bases match TRBD1. CDR3 size: 14 residues. Germline V CDR1 and CDR2: SNHLY, FYNNEI. After removal of 6 bases from V and 2 bases from J, the junction contained 5 bases not matched to a gene. CDR3 coding DNA: TGTGCCAGCAGATTGACAGGGGGAACCTACGAGCAGTACTTC. Protein product: CASRLTGGTYEQYF.

V and J are TRBV2 and TRBJ2-1; 10 positions match TRBD2. The V segment lost 5 bases and the J segment 6 bases; nucleotides outside the gene matches: 1. The CDR3 runs 13 residues. Germline V gives CDR1 SNHLY, CDR2 FYNNEI. This CDR3 is CASSSGRANEQFF. The CDR3 nucleotides read TGTGCCAGCAGTAGCGGGAGGGCCAATGAGCAGTTCTTC.

This clone was counted a few times. The chain uses TRBV2 and TRBJ2-2; 8 bases match TRBD2. CDR1 and CDR2 from the germline V gene are SNHLY and FYNNEI. The V and J ends lost 7 bases and 8 bases, in that order; junction bases with no gene match: 0. CDR3 size: 11 residues. Written as DNA, the CDR3 is TGTGCCAGCAAGCGGGAGGGGGAGCTGTTTTTT. Translated: CASKREGELFF.

The V gene is TRBV7-9, the J gene TRBJ1-2, with D possibly being TRBD1 (5 bases). From germline, CDR1 is SEHNR and CDR2 FQNEAQ (reference sequence). CDR3 length: 14 residues. V lost 3 bases, J lost 0 bases, and 8 bases lay in between. DNA of the CDR3: TGTGCCAGCAGCTTCCCGACAGCTAACTATGGCTACACCTTC. Translating it yields CASSFPTANYGYTF.

This sequence joins TRBV7-8 and TRBJ2-3; D is uncertain. V lost 5 bases to trimming and J lost 6 bases, with 12 bases between them. The CDR3 consists of 13 residues. Germline V CDR1 and CDR2: SGHVS, FQNEAQ. In nucleotides, the CDR3 is TGTGCCAGCAGCGATAGAGGAGCCGATACGCAGTATTTT. This translates into CASSDRGADTQYF.

The chain couples TRBV7-2 to TRBJ1-3; no reliable D call. Trimming took 2 bases from V and 4 from J, leaving 15 bases between them. Per germline, CDR1 SGHTA and CDR2 FQGNSA. The CDR3 covers 16 residues. CDR3 DNA: TGTGCCAGCAGCTTAAGTACTGGGTCCAGGGGAAACACCATATATTTT. Amino acids: CASSLSTGSRGNTIYF.

The V call is TRBV6-6, the J call TRBJ2-3; 8 nucleotides align to TRBD1. This CDR3 contains 14 residues. CDR1 and CDR2 from the germline V gene are MNHNY and SVGAGI (reference sequence). With V trimmed by 4 bases and J by 1 base, 1 base remained unmatched. This CDR3 reads CASSSGQGTDTQYF. CDR3 DNA sequence: TGTGCCAGCAGTTCGGGACAGGGCACAGATACGCAGTATTTT.

The CDR3 DNA is TGCAGCGTCGCGGACAGGGGAAAGGTTGGCGAGCAGTACTTC. This translates into CSVADRGKVGEQYF. The chain employs TRBV29-1 and TRBJ2-7; 9 bases agree with TRBD1. The V gene's germline CDR1 is SQVTM and CDR2 ANQGSEA. Trimming at V came to 6 bases and at J to 6 bases, leaving 12 bases not matched to a gene. This CDR3 has 14 amino acids.

This clone was counted only a few times. The chain's CDR3 is CASSDSDTPTGELFF. The CDR3 region has the DNA TGTGCCAGCAGTGACTCCGACACCCCCACCGGGGAGCTGTTTTTT. V gene TRBV6-4 combines with J gene TRBJ2-2, with no clear D. V lost 0 bases, J lost 4 bases, and 9 bases lay in between. There are 15 residues in the CDR3. Germline V gene sequence: CDR1 MRHNA, CDR2 SNTAGT.

This chain connects TRBV7-6 to TRBJ2-2, with TRBD2 as a possible D gene (5 bases). Trimming pared 8 bases from V and 0 bases from J, leaving 10 bases between. Germline loops: CDR1 SGHVS, CDR2 FNYEAQ. There are 14 residues in the CDR3. Here the CDR3 DNA reads TGTGCCAGCGGGGAGACCGCGAACACCGGGGAGCTGTTTTTT. This translates into CASGETANTGELFF.

The V and J genes are TRBV5-1 and TRBJ2-1; a weak D match, TRBD2 (5 bases). The CDR3 has 16 residues. Trimming cost V 4 bases and J 5 bases, with 19 bases left between them. CDR1 and CDR2 (germline): SGHRS, YFSETQ. The CDR3 loop is CASSPPRRPSDNEQFF. The CDR3 nucleotides are TGCGCCAGCAGCCCCCCAAGGAGGCCCTCGGACAATGAGCAGTTCTTC.

The rearrangement uses TRBV28 and TRBJ2-2; 8 bases are a match to TRBD1. This CDR3 is 18 amino acids long. Germline trimming cut 0 bases from V and 0 bases from J; bases unmatched to any gene: 6. Germline values: CDR1 MDHEN, CDR2 SYDVKM. CDR3 sequence: CASSLWSSQGANTGELFF. The CDR3 bases are TGTGCCAGCAGTTTATGGTCATCACAGGGGGCGAACACCGGGGAGCTGTTTTTT.

V is TRBV9 and J is TRBJ2-5; D remains ambiguous. Per the germline V gene, CDR1 is SGDLS and CDR2 is YYNGEE. The CDR3 runs to 15 residues. V was trimmed by 0 bases and J by 5 bases, leaving 14 bases between them. The CDR3 spells CASSVDTSAAETQYF. The CDR3 DNA is TGTGCCAGCAGCGTAGATACGAGCGCCGCGGAGACCCAGTACTTC. The complete variable domain, with remaining parts taken from reference TRBV9 and TRBJ2-5, reads DSGVTQTPKHLITATGQRVTLRCSPRSGDLSVYWYQQSLDQGLQFLIQYYNGEERAKGNILERFSAQQFPDLHSELNLSSLELGDSALYFCASSVDTSAAETQYFGPGTRLLVL.

The V call is TRBV4-1, the J call TRBJ2-1; TRBD1 matches at 10 bases. Germline lookup yields CDR1 MGHRA and CDR2 YSYEKL. CDR3 length: 17 amino acids. V lost 6 bases, J lost 4 bases, and 12 bases stayed unmatched. The CDR3 reads CASRKTLGTGAYNEQFF. The CDR3 nucleotides are TGCGCCAGCAGAAAAACCCTTGGGACAGGGGCATACAATGAGCAGTTCTTC.

The V and J genes are TRBV7-8 and TRBJ1-2; D uncertain. This CDR3 comprises 12 residues. Germline V gene data show CDR1 as SGHVS and CDR2 as FQNEAQ. Trimming took off 5 bases at V and 8 bases at J, with 12 bases between the two ends. CDR3 loop: CASSPAVRGYTF. CDR3 sequence (DNA): TGTGCCAGCAGCCCAGCGGTAAGAGGCTACACCTTC.

The chain combines TRBV30 with TRBJ2-3, with D tentatively TRBD2 (6 bases). V lost 0 bases, J lost 4 bases, and 11 bases lay in between. There are 14 residues in the CDR3. CDR1 and CDR2 (germline): GTSNPN, SVGIG (reference sequence). For the CDR3, the DNA is TGTGCCTGGAGTGTTATGTCGGGGGCAGATACGCAGTATTTT. Amino acid sequence: CAWSVMSGADTQYF. Supplemented by reference TRBV30 and TRBJ2-3, the full variable domain reads SQTIHQWPATLVQPVGSPLSLECTVEGTSNPNLYWYRQAAGRGLQLLFYSVGIGQISSEVPQNLSASRPQDRQFILSSKKLLLSDSGFYLCAWSVMSGADTQYFGPGTRLTVL.

The chain joins TRBV5-4 to TRBJ2-7; possibly TRBD2 for D (6 bases). Germline V gene sequence: CDR1 SGHNT, CDR2 YYREEE (reference sequence). CDR3 length: 16 amino acids. Trimming took off 0 bases at V and 0 bases at J, with 13 bases between the two ends. The DNA of the CDR3 is TGTGCCAGCAGCTTGGGGGGGGTTCGGAGCTCCTACGAGCAGTACTTC. Its protein is CASSLGGVRSSYEQYF.

The chain carries TRBV10-3 and TRBJ2-3; TRBD2 aligns across 11 bases. CDR1 and CDR2 (germline): ENHRY, SYGVKD. This CDR3 has 16 amino acids. Trimming removed 3 bases from V and 1 base from J; junction bases left unmatched: 3. CDR3 protein: CAISELAGAGTDTQYF. CDR3 in DNA: TGTGCCATCAGTGAACTAGCGGGGGCGGGCACAGATACGCAGTATTTT.